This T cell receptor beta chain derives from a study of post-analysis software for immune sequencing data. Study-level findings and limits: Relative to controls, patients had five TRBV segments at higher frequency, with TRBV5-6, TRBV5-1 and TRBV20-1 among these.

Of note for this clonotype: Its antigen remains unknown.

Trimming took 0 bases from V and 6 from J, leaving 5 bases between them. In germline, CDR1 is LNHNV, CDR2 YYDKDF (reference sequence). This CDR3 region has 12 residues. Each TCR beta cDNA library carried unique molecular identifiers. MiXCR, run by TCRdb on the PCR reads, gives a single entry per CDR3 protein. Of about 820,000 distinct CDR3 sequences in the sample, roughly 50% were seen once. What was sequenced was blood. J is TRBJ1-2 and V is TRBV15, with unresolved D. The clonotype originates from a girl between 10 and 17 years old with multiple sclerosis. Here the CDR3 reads CATSRDGNGYTF. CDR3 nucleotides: TGTGCCACCAGCAGAGATGGCAATGGCTACACCTTC.